One and the same sample provided the 2 T cell receptor beta chains below, sequenced in a study of blood T cell repertoires in COVID-19. The assay was immunoSEQ multiplex PCR, and TCRdb's table has in-frame clones only and misses some. The table lists 200,000 to 250,000 clones, 70% to 90% of them singletons. Sequenced material: peripheral blood. All receptors derive from a man between 25 and 39 years old with COVID-19, enrolled during active disease.

The CDR3 DNA reads as TGTGCCAGCAGCCAACCAGACAGGGGAGGAAGAAACACCATATATTTT. Protein sequence: CASSQPDRGGRNTIYF. This chain uses TRBV4-2 with TRBJ1-3; 8 nucleotides line up with TRBD1. The CDR3 sequence is 16 residues long. Germline lookup yields CDR1 LGHNA and CDR2 YNFKEQ. V gave up 2 bases and J gave up 5 bases; unmatched junction bases: 8.

CDR3 region: CASSPGRNTGELFF. Written as DNA, the CDR3 is TGTGCCAGCAGCCCCGGGAGGAACACCGGGGAGCTGTTTTTT. The genes are TRBV13 and TRBJ2-2, with D tentatively TRBD2 (6 bases). Trimming removed 5 bases from V and 1 base from J, with 8 bases in between. This CDR3 spans 14 amino acids. CDR1 is PRHDT, CDR2 FYEKMQ, per germline (reference sequence).